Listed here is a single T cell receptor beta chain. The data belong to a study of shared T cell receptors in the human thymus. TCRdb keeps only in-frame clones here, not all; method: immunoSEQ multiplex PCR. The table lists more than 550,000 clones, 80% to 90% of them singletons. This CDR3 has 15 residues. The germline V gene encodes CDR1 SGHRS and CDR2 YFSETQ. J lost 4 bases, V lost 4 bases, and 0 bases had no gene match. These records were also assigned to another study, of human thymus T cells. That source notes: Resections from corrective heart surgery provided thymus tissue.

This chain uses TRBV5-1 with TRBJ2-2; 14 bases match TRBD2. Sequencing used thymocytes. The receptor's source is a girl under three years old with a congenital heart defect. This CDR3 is CASSGLAGGTGELFF. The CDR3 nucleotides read TGCGCCAGCAGCGGACTAGCGGGGGGCACCGGGGAGCTGTTTTTT.